This T cell receptor (beta chain) comes out of a study of tumor-infiltrating lymphocytes in primary liver carcinoma. For each extraction, RNA and DNA were obtained together from around 18-30 mg of unsorted bulk tissue. Priming with a constant-region primer yielded TCR beta cDNA from about 480 ng total RNA. Slightly modified ARM-PCR with three nested multiplex PCR rounds yielded TCR beta libraries. Two initial PCR rounds of roughly 10 cycles each paired TRBV1-TRBV30 forward primers with a C-beta reverse primer. One entry per CDR3 protein results from TCRdb running MiXCR on the multiplex PCR reads. Among about 29,000 distinct CDR3 sequences, 76% were seen once, and the ten largest hold 36%. Looked up from germline, CDR1 is LGHNA and CDR2 is YNFKEQ. The CDR3 consists of 17 residues. Details on this clonotype: One junction end disagrees with the germline gene, perhaps due to a read error.

This sequence originates from a man in his forties or fifties with primary liver carcinoma and hepatitis B virus infection. This chain links TRBV4-2 with TRBJ1-6; tentative D call: TRBD1 (5 bases). The sequenced material came from liver tumor tissue from sampling region 5. The subset here: tumor region T5, tumor centre. The CDR3 reads CGSSQDPGGTYNSPPHF. The CDR3 nucleotides are TGTGGCAGCAGCCAAGATCCGGGGGGGACCTATAATTCACCCCCCCACTTT.